Below are 4 T cell receptor beta chains sequenced from a single sample in a study of OX40 agonist ivuxolimab in advanced cancers. Only in-frame clones appear in the TCRdb table, and some are missing; sequencing was by immunoSEQ multiplex PCR. The repertoire holds tens of thousands of clones, about 91% seen once, with about 2.1% in the top ten. Specimen: CD4+ or CD8+ T cells sorted from blood, collected in a trial of the OX40 agonist ivuxolimab. These receptors were taken from an adult with an advanced solid tumor such as melanoma, head and neck, liver or kidney cancer.

To note about this clone: Other DNA variants within this sample encode the same CDR3. This chain connects TRBV7-2 to TRBJ2-5, with TRBD2 as a possible D gene (5 bases). CDR1 is SGHTA and CDR2 is FQGNSA in the germline V gene. There are 15 residues in the CDR3. Trimming cost V 7 bases and J 2 bases, with 17 bases left between them. CDR3 protein: CASTLSGGGQETQYF. CDR3 nucleotide sequence: TGTGCCAGCACCTTGTCCGGAGGAGGACAAGAGACCCAGTACTTC.

The gene calls are TRBV11-2 and TRBJ2-1, with 8 bases fitting TRBD2. V was pared by 1 base and J by 12 bases, with 14 bases of the junction left unmatched. Germline CDR1 reads SGHAT; CDR2 reads FQNNGV. CDR3 length: 16 residues. DNA for the CDR3: TGTGCCAGCAGCTTAGGTCGGGGTAGACGCGGGAGGTCGCAGTTCTTC. This encodes CASSLGRGRRGRSQFF.

The rearrangement uses TRBV6-1 and TRBJ1-5; TRBD1 is a possible D gene (6 bases). Between the trimmed V and J ends, which lost 11 bases and 2 bases, there was a span of 13 bases. The CDR3 sequence is 13 residues long. The germline V gene encodes CDR1 MNHNS and CDR2 SASEGT. CDR3 residues: CAGQTGRNQPQHF. The DNA of the CDR3 is TGTGCCGGACAGACAGGACGCAATCAGCCCCAGCATTTT.

The chain employs TRBV7-9 and TRBJ1-4; D remains ambiguous. CDR3 length equals 13 residues. V lost 3 bases and J lost 7, with 9 bases in between. Germline assignment: CDR1 SEHNR and CDR2 FQNEAQ (reference sequence). CDR3 loop: CASSLGSGEKLFF. The CDR3 DNA follows: TGTGCCAGCAGCTTGGGGTCGGGTGAAAAACTGTTTTTT.